This TCR beta chain came from a study of early T cells in non-severe SARS-CoV-2 infection. Researchers attached unique molecular identifiers to individual cDNA molecules. TCRdb re-analysed the 5' RACE reads in MiXCR, keeping a single row per CDR3 protein. The table records tens of thousands of distinct CDR3 sequences, around 12% of them present only once. The V gene's germline CDR1 is SGHRS and CDR2 YFSETQ. V shed 0 bases and J shed 0 bases, with 9 bases lying between them. The CDR3 loop spans 15 amino acids. The sequenced material came from whole blood. The source of this sequence is an adult who was a healthcare worker with PCR-confirmed SARS-CoV-2 infection or an uninfected control (not recorded which). This chain links TRBV5-1 with TRBJ1-1; D is undetermined. The CDR3 nucleotides are TGCGCCAGCAGCTTGGTCTCCGGGATGAACACTGAAGCTTTCTTT. Its protein is CASSLVSGMNTEAFF.